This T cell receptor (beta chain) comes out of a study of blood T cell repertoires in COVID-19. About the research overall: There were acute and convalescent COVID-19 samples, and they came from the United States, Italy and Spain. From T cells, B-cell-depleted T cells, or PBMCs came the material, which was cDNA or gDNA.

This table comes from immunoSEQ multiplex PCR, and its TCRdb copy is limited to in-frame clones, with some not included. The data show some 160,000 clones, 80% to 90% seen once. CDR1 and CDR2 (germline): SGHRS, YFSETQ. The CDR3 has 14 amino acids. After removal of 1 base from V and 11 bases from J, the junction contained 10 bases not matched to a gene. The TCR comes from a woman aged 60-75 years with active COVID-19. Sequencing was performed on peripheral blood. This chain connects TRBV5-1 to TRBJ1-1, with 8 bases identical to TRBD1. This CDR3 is CASSLSATGAGAFF. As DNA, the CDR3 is TGCGCCAGCAGCTTGTCTGCGACAGGGGCGGGGGCTTTCTTT. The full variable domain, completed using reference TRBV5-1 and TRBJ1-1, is KAGVTQTPRYLIKTRGQQVTLSCSPISGHRSVSWYQQTPGQGLQFLFEYFSETQRNKGNFPGRFSGRQFSNSRSEMNVSTLELGDSALYLCASSLSATGAGAFFGQGTRLTVV.